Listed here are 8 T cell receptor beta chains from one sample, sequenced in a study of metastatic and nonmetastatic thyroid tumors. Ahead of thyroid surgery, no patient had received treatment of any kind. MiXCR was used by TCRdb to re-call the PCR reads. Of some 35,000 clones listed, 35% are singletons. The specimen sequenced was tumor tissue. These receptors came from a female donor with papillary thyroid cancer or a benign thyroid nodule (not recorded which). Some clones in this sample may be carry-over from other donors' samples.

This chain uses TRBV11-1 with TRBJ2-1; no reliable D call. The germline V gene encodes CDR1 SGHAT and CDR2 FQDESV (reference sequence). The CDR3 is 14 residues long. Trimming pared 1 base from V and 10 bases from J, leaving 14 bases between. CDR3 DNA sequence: TGTGCCAGCAGCTTAGGTATGCTCTCCAAGGAGCAGTTCTTC. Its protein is CASSLGMLSKEQFF.

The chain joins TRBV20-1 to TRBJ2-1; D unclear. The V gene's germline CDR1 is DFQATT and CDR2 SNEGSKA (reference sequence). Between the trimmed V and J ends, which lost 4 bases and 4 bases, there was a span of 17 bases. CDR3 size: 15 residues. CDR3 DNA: TGCAGTGCTAATGCCCCAGTTAGTTTTTACAATGAGCAGTTCTTC. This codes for CSANAPVSFYNEQFF.

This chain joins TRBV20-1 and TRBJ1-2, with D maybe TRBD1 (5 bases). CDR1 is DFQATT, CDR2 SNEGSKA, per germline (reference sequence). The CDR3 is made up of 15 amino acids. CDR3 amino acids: CSALPWTGQYYGYTF. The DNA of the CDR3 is TGCAGCGCCCTCCCCTGGACGGGGCAGTACTATGGCTACACCTTC.

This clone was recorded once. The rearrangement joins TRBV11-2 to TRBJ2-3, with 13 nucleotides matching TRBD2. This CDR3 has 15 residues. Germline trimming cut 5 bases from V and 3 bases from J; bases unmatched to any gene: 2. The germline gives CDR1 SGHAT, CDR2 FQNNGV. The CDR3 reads CASSPGLAGTDTQYF. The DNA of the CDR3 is TGTGCCAGCAGCCCGGGACTAGCGGGAACAGATACGCAGTATTTT.

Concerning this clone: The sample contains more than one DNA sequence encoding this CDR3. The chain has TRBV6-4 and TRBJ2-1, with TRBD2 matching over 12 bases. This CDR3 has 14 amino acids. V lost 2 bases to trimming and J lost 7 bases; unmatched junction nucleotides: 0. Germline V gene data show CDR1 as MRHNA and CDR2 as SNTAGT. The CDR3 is CASSDGTSGNEQFF. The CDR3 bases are TGTGCCAGCAGTGACGGGACTAGCGGGAATGAGCAGTTCTTC.

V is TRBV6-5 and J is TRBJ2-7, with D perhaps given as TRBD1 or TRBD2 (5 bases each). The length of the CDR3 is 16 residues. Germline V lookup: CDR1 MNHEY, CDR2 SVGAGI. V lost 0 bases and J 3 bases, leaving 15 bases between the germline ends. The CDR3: CASSYSRAGGSYEQYF. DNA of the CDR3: TGTGCCAGCAGTTACTCGAGGGCTGGGGGTAGCTACGAGCAGTACTTC.

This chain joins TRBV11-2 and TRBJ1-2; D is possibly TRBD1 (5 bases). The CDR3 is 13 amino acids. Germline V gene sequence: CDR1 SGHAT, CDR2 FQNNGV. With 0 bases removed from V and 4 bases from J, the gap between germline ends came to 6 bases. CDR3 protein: CASSLEGAYGYTF. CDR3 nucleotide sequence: TGTGCCAGCAGCTTAGAAGGGGCCTATGGCTACACCTTC.

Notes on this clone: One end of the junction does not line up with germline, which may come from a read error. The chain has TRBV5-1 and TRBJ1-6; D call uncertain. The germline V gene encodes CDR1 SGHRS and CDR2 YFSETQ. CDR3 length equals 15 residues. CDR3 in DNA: TGCGCCAGCAGCTTGGGAACAAGCAACAATTCACCCCTCCTCTTT. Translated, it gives CASSLGTSNNSPLLF.